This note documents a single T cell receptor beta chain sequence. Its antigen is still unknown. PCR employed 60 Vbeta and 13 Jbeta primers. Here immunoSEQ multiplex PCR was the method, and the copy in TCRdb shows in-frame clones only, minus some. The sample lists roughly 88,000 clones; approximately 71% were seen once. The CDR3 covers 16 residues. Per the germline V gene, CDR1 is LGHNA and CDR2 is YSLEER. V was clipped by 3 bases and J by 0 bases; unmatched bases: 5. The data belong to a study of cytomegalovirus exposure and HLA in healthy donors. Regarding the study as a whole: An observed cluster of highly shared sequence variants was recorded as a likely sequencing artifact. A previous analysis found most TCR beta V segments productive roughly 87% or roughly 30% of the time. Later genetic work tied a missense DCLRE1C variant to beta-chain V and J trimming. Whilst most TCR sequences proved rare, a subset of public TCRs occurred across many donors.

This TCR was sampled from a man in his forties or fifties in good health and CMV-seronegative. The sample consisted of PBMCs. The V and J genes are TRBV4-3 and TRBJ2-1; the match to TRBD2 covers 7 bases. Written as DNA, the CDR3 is TGCGCCAGCAGCCAGGGAGCGGGGAGCTCCTACAATGAGCAGTTCTTC. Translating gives CASSQGAGSSYNEQFF.